This entry lists 28 T cell receptor beta chains sequenced from one sample in a study of cytomegalovirus exposure and HLA in healthy donors. This PCR relied on a set of 60 Vbeta primers and 13 Jbeta primers. The protocol was immunoSEQ multiplex PCR, while the TCRdb copy is restricted to in-frame clones and leaves out a portion. The top ten hold roughly 4% of the sample, which has fewer than 110,000 clones, around three quarters seen once. The sample was PBMCs. The receptors were gathered from a man aged 35-49 years in good health and CMV-seronegative.

The J gene is TRBJ1-6, the V gene TRBV7-9, with unresolved D. The V gene lost 1 base and the J gene lost 9 bases, with 10 bases spanning the gap. This CDR3 contains 14 residues. Germline loops: CDR1 SEHNR, CDR2 FQNEAQ (reference sequence). CDR3 in DNA: TGTGCCAGCAGCTTAGGGCAGGATAGTTCACCCCTCCACTTT. Its translation is CASSLGQDSSPLHF.

The CDR3 reads CASSLDGSNTEAFF. Written as DNA, the CDR3 is TGTGCCAGCAGCTTGGATGGGAGTAACACTGAAGCTTTCTTT. The rearrangement joins TRBV5-4 to TRBJ1-1; D gene uncertain. The germline V gene encodes CDR1 SGHNT and CDR2 YYREEE (reference sequence). CDR3 length: 14 residues. The ends were cut back, 0 bases at V and 2 bases at J, with 8 bases in the middle.

The CDR3 is CASSRSQNTEAFF. In DNA form, the CDR3 reads TGTGCCAGCAGCCGTTCACAGAACACTGAAGCTTTCTTT. The chain joins TRBV14 to TRBJ1-1; no clear D gene. V was cut by 4 bases and J by 1 base, with 7 bases left in between. Germline V CDR1 and CDR2: SGHDN, FVKESK. The length of the CDR3 is 13 residues.

This clone was observed once. The CDR3 spells CASSLSGRGNEKLFF. The CDR3 DNA follows: TGTGCCAGCAGCTTGTCAGGGCGCGGTAATGAAAAACTGTTTTTT. V is TRBV5-4 and J is TRBJ1-4, with D possibly being TRBD1 (5 bases). The V end was cut by 1 base, the J end by 4 bases, with 11 bases between. Per the germline V gene, CDR1 is SGHNT and CDR2 is YYREEE (reference sequence). The CDR3 runs to 15 residues. The full variable domain, rest sourced from reference TRBV5-4 and TRBJ1-4, is ETGVTQSPTHLIKTRGQQVTLRCSSQSGHNTVSWYQQALGQGPQFIFQYYREEENGRGNFPPRFSGLQFPNYSSELNVNALELDDSALYLCASSLSGRGNEKLFFGSGTQLSVL.

This clone is a singleton in its sample. V usage is TRBV27 and J usage is TRBJ2-7, with a tentative D call TRBD1 (6 bases). CDR3 length: 14 residues. Germline V CDR1 and CDR2: MNHEY, SMNVEV (reference sequence). With 4 bases removed from V and 3 bases from J, the gap between germline ends came to 13 bases. The CDR3 sequence: CASSYSRDNYEQYF. In nucleotides, the CDR3 is TGTGCCAGCAGTTACTCCCGGGACAACTACGAGCAGTACTTC.

This chain joins TRBV18 and TRBJ1-1; unclear D gene. Trimming took off 0 bases at V and 5 bases at J, with 10 bases between the two ends. The germline V gene has CDR1 KGHSH and CDR2 LQKENI. The length of the CDR3 is 14 residues. CDR3 bases: TGTGCCAGCTCACCACCTTCCAGGAAAACTGAAGCTTTCTTT. The encoded protein is CASSPPSRKTEAFF.

This clone turned up a few times. The chain is built from TRBV7-8 and TRBJ2-7, with 15 bases that match TRBD2. The CDR3 consists of 17 residues. V gave up 5 bases and J gave up 2 bases; unmatched junction bases: 7. Germline lookup yields CDR1 SGHVS and CDR2 FQNEAQ. The CDR3 protein is CASSPGLAGGPPYEQYF. The DNA for the CDR3 is TGTGCCAGCAGCCCAGGACTAGCGGGGGGGCCGCCCTACGAGCAGTACTTC.

The chain combines TRBV13 with TRBJ2-3; possibly TRBD2 for D (5 bases). Looked up from germline, CDR1 is PRHDT and CDR2 is FYEKMQ (reference sequence). Trimming took off 4 bases at V and 1 base at J, with 12 bases between the two ends. The CDR3 covers 15 residues. This chain's CDR3 is CASSSEGYRTDTQYF. CDR3 DNA sequence: TGTGCCAGCAGCTCAGAGGGATACCGCACAGATACGCAGTATTTT.

V usage is TRBV6-5 and J usage is TRBJ1-1, with D possibly matching TRBD1 (5 bases). CDR3 length equals 13 residues. Germline-derived CDR1 and CDR2 are MNHEY and SVGAGI. Trimming took 3 bases from V and 5 from J, leaving 10 bases between them. The CDR3 region is CASSYQGKTEAFF. The CDR3 bases are TGTGCCAGCAGTTATCAGGGAAAAACTGAAGCTTTCTTT.

This rearrangement joins TRBV5-1 to TRBJ2-5, with TRBD2 identical over 10 bases. Germline V CDR1 and CDR2: SGHRS, YFSETQ. Trimming cost V 0 bases and J 4 bases; bases outside gene matches: 6. The CDR3 is 16 residues long. In DNA, the CDR3 is TGCGCCAGCAGCTTGGAGGCTAGCGGGGGTGGAGAGACCCAGTACTTC. Translated: CASSLEASGGGETQYF.

This rearrangement joins TRBV6-5 to TRBJ2-1; unclear D gene. Trimming removed 2 bases at V and 4 bases at J, with 3 bases between. The CDR3 consists of 12 residues. Germline V gives CDR1 MNHEY, CDR2 SVGAGI. CDR3 sequence: CASSYEYNEQFF. CDR3 coding DNA: TGTGCCAGCAGTTACGAGTACAATGAGCAGTTCTTC.

V is TRBV6-5 and J is TRBJ2-3; 10 bases agree with TRBD1. CDR1 is MNHEY, CDR2 SVGAGI, per germline. The trim removed 5 bases at V and 4 bases at J, leaving 3 bases unmatched. There are 14 residues in the CDR3. The CDR3 here is CASSRDRGPDTQYF. CDR3 in DNA: TGTGCCAGCAGTCGGGACAGGGGTCCAGATACGCAGTATTTT.

This clone showed up just once. The chain couples TRBV19 to TRBJ1-3; D not resolved. V lost 7 bases to trimming and J lost 0 bases, with 10 bases between them. Germline values: CDR1 LNHDA, CDR2 SQIVND (reference sequence). CDR3 length: 14 amino acids. The CDR3 loop is CASKKLTSGNTIYF. CDR3 in DNA: TGTGCCAGTAAAAAACTCACCTCTGGAAACACCATATATTTT. Full variable domain (remainder filled in from reference TRBV19 and TRBJ1-3): DGGITQSPKYLFRKEGQNVTLSCEQNLNHDAMYWYRQDPGQGLRLIYYSQIVNDFQKGDIAEGYSVSREKKESFPLTVTSAQKNPTAFYLCASKKLTSGNTIYFGEGSWLTVV.

V and J are TRBV5-1 and TRBJ2-5; tentatively, D is TRBD1 (7 bases). Germline CDR1 is SGHRS and CDR2 is YFSETQ. There are 12 residues in the CDR3. The V end lost 4 bases, the J end lost 5 bases, and 9 bases lay between the germline ends. CDR3 coding DNA: TGCGCCAGCAGCCCAGGGGGGGAGACCCAGTACTTC. Translating it yields CASSPGGETQYF.

On this clone itself: Other DNA sequences in the same sample also yield this CDR3. The chain employs TRBV11-1 and TRBJ1-6, with TRBD1 matching 8 bases. After removal of 4 bases from V and 5 bases from J, the junction contained 4 bases not matched to a gene. The CDR3 covers 15 residues. Per the germline V gene, CDR1 is SGHAT and CDR2 is FQDESV (reference sequence). This chain's CDR3 is CASSSGQVHNSPLHF. For the CDR3, the DNA is TGTGCCAGCAGCTCGGGACAGGTTCATAATTCACCCCTCCACTTT.

The genes are TRBV6-5 and TRBJ1-2; 10 bases map to TRBD1. The V segment lost 7 bases and the J segment 5 bases; nucleotides outside the gene matches: 7. CDR1 MNHEY and CDR2 SVGAGI come from the germline V gene. The CDR3 has 14 residues. DNA for the CDR3: TGTGCCAGCATTAAGACAGGGGGCAATTATGGCTACACCTTC. Its protein is CASIKTGGNYGYTF.

The V call is TRBV7-9, the J call TRBJ2-5, with a weak D call TRBD2 (5 bases). Germline loops: CDR1 SEHNR, CDR2 FQNEAQ (reference sequence). V shed 6 bases and J shed 5 bases, with 16 bases lying between them. The CDR3 runs to 14 residues. The CDR3 loop is CASRTDEGDETQYF. CDR3 bases: TGTGCCAGCAGAACCGATGAGGGCGATGAGACCCAGTACTTC. Based on the CDR3 plus reference TRBV7-9 and TRBJ2-5, the full variable domain is DTGVSQNPRHKITKRGQNVTFRCDPISEHNRLYWYRQTLGQGPEFLTYFQNEAQLEKSRLLSDRFSAERPKGSFSTLEIQRTEQGDSAMYLCASRTDEGDETQYFGPGTRLLVL.

V gene TRBV6-5 combines with J gene TRBJ1-2; D perhaps matches TRBD1 (6 bases). There are 12 residues in the CDR3. V was pared by 0 bases and J by 12 bases, with 11 bases between. Germline values: CDR1 MNHEY, CDR2 SVGAGI. The CDR3 coding sequence is TGTGCCAGCAGTTACTCCGGGGGGCCTGACACCTTC. Its translation is CASSYSGGPDTF.

The chain combines TRBV27 with TRBJ2-7, with 9 bases matching TRBD2. V lost 2 bases to trimming and J lost 0 bases; unmatched junction nucleotides: 2. CDR3 length: 15 amino acids. The germline gives CDR1 MNHEY, CDR2 SMNVEV (reference sequence). CDR3 sequence: CASSLAGGPSYEQYF. In DNA, the CDR3 is TGTGCCAGCAGTTTAGCGGGGGGGCCCTCCTACGAGCAGTACTTC.

The chain is built from TRBV10-2 and TRBJ2-7, with 9 bases lining up with TRBD1. CDR1 is WSHSY, CDR2 SAAADI, per germline. This CDR3 has 13 amino acids. The ends lost 6 bases at V and 6 bases at J; junction bases unmatched: 6. The CDR3 DNA reads TGCGCCAGCAGGATGACAGGGGGAGGCGAGCAGTACGTC. Translating it yields CASRMTGGGEQYV.

The V call is TRBV30, the J call TRBJ1-5, with 7 bases matching TRBD1. V lost 4 bases and J lost 0; bases outside the gene matches: 3. Germline V CDR1 and CDR2: GTSNPN, SVGIG (reference sequence). The CDR3 consists of 14 residues. This CDR3 reads CAWKGQYSNQPQHF. In nucleotides, the CDR3 is TGTGCCTGGAAGGGACAGTATAGCAATCAGCCCCAGCATTTT.

This clone was recorded only once. V and J are TRBV27 and TRBJ1-2; 8 nucleotides line up with TRBD1. Germline CDR1 reads MNHEY; CDR2 reads SMNVEV (reference sequence). With V trimmed by 9 bases and J by 5 bases, 5 bases remained unmatched. This CDR3 is built from 12 residues. This CDR3 reads CARTGVGYGYTF. The CDR3 bases are TGTGCCAGGACAGGGGTAGGATATGGCTACACCTTC.

Written as DNA, the CDR3 is TGCGCCAGCACCACGGGGGGGTCCACCTACGAGCAGTACTTC. Protein product: CASTTGGSTYEQYF. The chain carries TRBV5-1 and TRBJ2-7; 8 bases map to TRBD2. Germline V gives CDR1 SGHRS, CDR2 YFSETQ. The V segment lost 6 bases and the J segment 2 bases; nucleotides outside the gene matches: 7. The CDR3 spans 14 residues.

The chain links TRBV29-1 to TRBJ2-1, with 8 bases lining up with TRBD1. After removal of 1 base from V and 0 bases from J, the junction contained 5 bases not matched to a gene. The CDR3 consists of 16 residues. Germline values: CDR1 SQVTM, CDR2 ANQGSEA. Here the CDR3 DNA reads TGCAGCGTTGAAGTGCGGGACAGGCTCTCCTACAATGAGCAGTTCTTC. It codes for CSVEVRDRLSYNEQFF.

The chain has TRBV28 and TRBJ1-3; possible D gene TRBD1, 5 bases. Germline V gene sequence: CDR1 MDHEN, CDR2 SYDVKM. The CDR3 loop spans 17 amino acids. V was clipped by 7 bases and J by 1 base, with 20 bases between them. CDR3 amino acids: CASTPFPGVESGNTIYF. CDR3 DNA: TGTGCCAGCACCCCTTTCCCGGGGGTTGAGTCTGGAAACACCATATATTTT.

The chain recombines TRBV5-1 with TRBJ2-6, with D tentatively TRBD2 (5 bases). The germline V gene encodes CDR1 SGHRS and CDR2 YFSETQ. V was cut by 4 bases and J by 8 bases, with 10 bases left in between. The CDR3 runs 13 residues. CDR3 DNA: TGCGCCAGCAGCATGGACGGGACCAACGTCCTGACTTTC. Translating gives CASSMDGTNVLTF.

The V gene is TRBV5-1, the J gene TRBJ2-1; D unresolved. Germline-derived CDR1 and CDR2 are SGHRS and YFSETQ. The CDR3 length is 15 residues. The V gene lost 0 bases and the J gene lost 3 bases, with 10 bases spanning the gap. The DNA of the CDR3 is TGCGCCAGCAGCTTGGGAGGCCCCCTCTACAATGAGCAGTTCTTC. This codes for CASSLGGPLYNEQFF.

This chain uses TRBV2 with TRBJ1-5; 7 bases align to TRBD1. This CDR3 spans 15 amino acids. From germline, CDR1 is SNHLY and CDR2 FYNNEI. With V trimmed by 4 bases and J by 3 bases, 6 bases remained unmatched. The CDR3 loop is CASSGDSQPNQPQHF. CDR3 nucleotides: TGTGCCAGCAGTGGGGACAGTCAACCCAATCAGCCCCAGCATTTT. The entire variable domain, with the rest obtained from reference TRBV2 and TRBJ1-5, is as follows: EPEVTQTPSHQVTQMGQEVILRCVPISNHLYFYWYRQILGQKVEFLVSFYNNEISEKSEIFDDQFSVERPDGSNFTLKIRSTKLEDSAMYFCASSGDSQPNQPQHFGDGTRLSIL.